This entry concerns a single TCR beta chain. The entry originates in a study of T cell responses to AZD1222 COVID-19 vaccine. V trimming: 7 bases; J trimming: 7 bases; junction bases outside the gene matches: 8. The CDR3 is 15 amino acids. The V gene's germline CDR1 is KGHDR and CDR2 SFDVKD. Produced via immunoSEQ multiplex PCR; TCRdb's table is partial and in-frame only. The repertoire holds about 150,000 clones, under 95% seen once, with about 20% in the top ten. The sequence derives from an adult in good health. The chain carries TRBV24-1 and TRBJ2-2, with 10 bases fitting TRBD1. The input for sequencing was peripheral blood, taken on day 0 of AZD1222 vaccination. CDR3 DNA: TGTGCCACCAGCGAACCGGGACAGGGGATCGGGGAGCTGTTTTTT. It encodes CATSEPGQGIGELFF.